This paragraph reports one TCR beta chain. Using immunoSEQ multiplex PCR, the repertoire was profiled, and TCRdb retains in-frame clones only, with some absent. The data show more than 20,000 clones, approximately 91% seen once. The data were taken from a study of control samples from healthy donors and cancer patients. The CDR3 consists of 17 residues. CDR1 SGHRS and CDR2 YFSETQ come from the germline V gene. Trimming took 5 bases from V and 2 from J; bases not matched to a gene: 10. J is TRBJ2-3 and V is TRBV5-1, with 11 bases identical to TRBD2. The source is a man aged 50 to 60 with lung cancer. Sequenced input: PBMCs. The CDR3 here is CASRRSPLAGDTDTQYF. The CDR3 DNA is TGCGCCAGCAGACGCTCGCCACTAGCGGGGGACACAGATACGCAGTATTTT.